Below, 4 T cell receptor beta chains from the same sample are listed, as sequenced in a study of tumor-infiltrating lymphocytes in primary liver carcinoma (dated by TCRdb to about 2017). The sequencing machine was an Illumina HiSeq 2500. Using a constant-region primer and ProtoScript II reverse transcriptase, TCRbeta-specific cDNA was reverse-transcribed from approximately 500 ng total RNA. The TCRbeta libraries were prepared through three rounds of nested multiplex PCR following a slightly modified ARM-PCR procedure. Each of the first two PCR rounds ran for about 10 cycles and used multiplex TRBV1-TRBV30 forward primers together with a Cbeta reverse primer. The public reads were reanalyzed by TCRdb: fastp trimming at Q25, MiXCR alignment, in-frame beta chains only. Every entry covers one CDR3 protein and lists the most common genes and DNA from its rows. This sample gives about 30,000 distinct CDR3 sequences in total; around 71% of them show up just once. Jointly, the top ten make up about 30% of the sample.

Without any cell sorting, total RNA and DNA were co-extracted from about 20-30 mg of bulk tissue using the AllPrep DNA/RNA mini kit. The sequencing input was liver tumor tissue from sampling region 3. Sample cell subset or site, as interpreted from the label and publication: tumor region T3, left-lateral pole. These receptors originate from a woman aged 25 to 39 with primary liver carcinoma and hepatitis B virus infection.

Concerning this clonotype itself: Since the CDR3 does not end with the conserved phenylalanine or tryptophan, this likely comes from a read error. It is unclear where the CDR3 begins or ends on the DNA, so no DNA is shown, and the CDR3 is as TCRdb lists it. The V call is TRBV11-1, the J call TRBJ2-2; the table assigns TRBD1, which was not confirmed against the DNA. The CDR3 extends over 16 residues, inclusive of both ends. CDR1 is SGHAT and CDR2 is FQDESV in the germline V gene (reference sequence). CDR3 loop: CASSLAGGTNTGELFY.

With respect to this clonotype: A read error is possible here, since a much larger clone lies one base away. The V call is TRBV11-3, the J call TRBJ2-5; 7 nucleotides align to TRBD1. The CDR3 is made up of 15 amino acids. Per the germline V gene, CDR1 is SGHNT and CDR2 is YENEEA. The CDR3 region is CASCLGRGGQETQYF. CDR3 coding DNA: TGTGCCAGCTGCTTAGGTAGAGGGGGCCAAGAGACCCAGTATTTC.

Concerning this clonotype: The germline gene is not matched at one end of the junction; a read error may be the cause. The V and J genes are TRBV29-1 and TRBJ2-1; tentatively, D is TRBD2 (6 bases). This CDR3 is built from 16 residues. CDR1 SQVTM and CDR2 ANQGSEA come from the germline V gene. Here the CDR3 DNA reads TGCAGCGCCAACGGCGGGAAAGAAGGGAGTCACGATGAGCATTTCTTC. This translates into CSANGGKEGSHDEHFF.

In its sample, this clonotype was seen many times. The V gene is TRBV11-2, the J gene TRBJ1-1; D is unclear. V was trimmed by 1 base and J by 4 bases, leaving 16 bases between them. Germline V gene sequence: CDR1 SGHAT, CDR2 FQNNGV. This CDR3 is built from 16 residues. Here the CDR3 DNA reads TGTGCCAGCAGCTTAGTTGGGGAACCTACGGGCACTGAAGCTTTCTTT. Translating it yields CASSLVGEPTGTEAFF.